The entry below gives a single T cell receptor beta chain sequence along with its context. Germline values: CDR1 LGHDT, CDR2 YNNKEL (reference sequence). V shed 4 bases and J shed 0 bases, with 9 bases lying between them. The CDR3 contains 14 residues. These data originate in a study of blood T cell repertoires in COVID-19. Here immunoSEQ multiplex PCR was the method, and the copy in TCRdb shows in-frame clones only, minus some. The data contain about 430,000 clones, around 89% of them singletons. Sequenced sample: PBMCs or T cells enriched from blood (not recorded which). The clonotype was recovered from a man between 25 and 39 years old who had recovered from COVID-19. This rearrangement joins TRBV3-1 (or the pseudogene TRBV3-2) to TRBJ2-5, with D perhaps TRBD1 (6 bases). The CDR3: CASSPRDNQETQYF. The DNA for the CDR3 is TGTGCCAGCAGCCCCCGGGACAACCAAGAGACCCAGTACTTC.